This T cell receptor beta chain was documented in a study of regulatory T cells in long-lasting Graves disease. Time point: newly diagnosed GD, antithyroid drugs for less than 3 months. There was RNA extracted from PBMCs, and the TCR library was made from it. Broader study findings: Patients whose Graves' disease persisted exhibited lower TCR diversity than those newly diagnosed. Under persistent disease, TRBV28, TRBJ1-2 and TRBJ2-5 were used preferentially.

Relying on iRepertoire HTBI primers and Arm-PCR of CDR3 regions, the team built TCR beta libraries. TCRdb ran MiXCR on the multiplex PCR reads and lists one entry per CDR3 protein. The sample has about 620,000 distinct CDR3 sequences, about 15% seen once. This clonotype appeared once. The antigen is unknown. With 3 bases removed from V and 1 base from J, the gap between germline ends came to 10 bases. The CDR3 is 14 amino acids. Germline CDR1 MGHRA, CDR2 YSYEKL. The sample was also linked to a second study, of T cells in Graves' hyperthyroidism and ophthalmopathy. That work states: Clinical symptoms, serum thyroxine, TRAb, thyroid ultrasound and orbital computed tomography informed diagnoses. First-round RT-PCR with HTBI primers amplified the TCR CDR3 region.

The sample here was peripheral blood mononuclear cells (PBMCs), taken at new diagnosis, from a patient treated with antithyroid drugs. The sequence came from a woman aged 25 to 39 with Graves disease. The chain combines TRBV4-1 with TRBJ2-7; maybe TRBD2 (5 bases). The CDR3 sequence is CASSQYGLSYEQYF. In DNA, the CDR3 is TGCGCCAGCAGCCAGTACGGACTTTCCTACGAGCAGTACTTC.